A selection of T cell receptor beta chains follows, all from one sample in a study of blood T cells in healthy people across ages. TCRdb re-called the 5' RACE reads with MiXCR, one entry per CDR3 protein. Here the sample spans fewer than 2,000,000 distinct CDR3 sequences, roughly two fifths being singletons. The specimen was blood. All receptors derive from a human donor in good health. CDR3s include the opening cysteine and the closing phenylalanine or tryptophan. A D gene is named only where the DNA matches it firmly. A clone size is listed for some rows: how often the clone was seen (once, few, many), or a class if it is expanded.

clone size	V gene	J gene	D gene	CDR3 protein	CDR3 DNA
-	TRBV15	TRBJ1-4	-	CATSARMNEKLFF	TGTGCCACCAGCGCTCGGATGAATGAAAAACTGTTTTTT
-	TRBV5-1	TRBJ1-1	TRBD1	CASSLGGQGGWDTEAFF	TGCGCCAGCAGCTTGGGAGGACAGGGAGGATGGGACACTGAAGCTTTCTTT
-	TRBV28	TRBJ1-6	-	CASSLGQGDTPLHF	TGTGCCAGCAGTTTAGGTCAGGGTGATACACCCCTCCACTTT
-	TRBV2	TRBJ2-1	-	CASTNNPRDGQFF	TGTGCCAGCACAAATAACCCCCGGGACGGGCAGTTCTTC
once	TRBV7-9	TRBJ2-1	-	CASSSRDSIVYNEQFF	TGTGCCAGCAGCTCTCGGGACTCCATTGTATACAATGAGCAGTTCTTC
-	TRBV5-1	TRBJ2-3	-	CASSLFAVGATQYF	TGCGCCAGCAGCTTGTTTGCCGTTGGAGCTACGCAGTATTTT
many	TRBV12-3/TRBV12-4	TRBJ2-7	TRBD1	CASTLTGDEQYF	TGTGCCAGCACCCTGACAGGGGACGAGCAGTACTTC
-	TRBV9	TRBJ1-2	TRBD1	CASSVGRGQVGYTF	TGTGCCAGCAGCGTGGGAAGGGGGCAGGTTGGCTACACCTTC
few	TRBV7-2	TRBJ2-1	-	CASSFGGGVIEQFF	TGTGCCAGCAGCTTTGGAGGGGGGGTAATTGAGCAGTTCTTC
few	TRBV29-1	TRBJ2-7	-	CSAKEGISYEQYF	TGCAGTGCCAAGGAGGGGATCTCCTACGAGCAGTACTTC
-	TRBV6-1	TRBJ2-5	TRBD2	CASSLGGFKTQYF	TGTGCCAGCAGTCTGGGAGGGTTCAAGACCCAGTACTTC
-	TRBV29-1	TRBJ1-1	-	CSVGLSVLGEAFF	TGCAGCGTTGGTTTAAGTGTATTAGGAGAAGCTTTCTTT
-	TRBV20-1	TRBJ1-1	-	CSAPRPQQAFF	TGCAGTGCTCCCCGACCCCAGCAGGCTTTCTTT
few	TRBV9	TRBJ2-6	-	CASSVTLSGANVLTF	TGTGCCAGCAGCGTAACTCTATCTGGGGCCAACGTCCTGACTTTC
-	TRBV10-3	TRBJ2-4	-	CAIRTPESNIQYF	TGTGCCATCAGAACACCGGAGAGTAACATTCAGTACTTC
-	TRBV15	TRBJ1-2	-	CATSRDHSSNYGYTF	TGTGCCACCAGCAGAGACCACAGTTCTAACTATGGCTACACCTTC